The T cell receptor (beta chain) described here comes from a study of CD8 T cells in Susac syndrome. RNA in amounts of about 0.45 to 1 ug was reverse transcribed with random hexamers. Each CDR3 protein is one row after TCRdb ran MiXCR on the immunoSEQ multiplex PCR reads. The top ten hold around 0.094% of the sample, which has some 180,000 distinct CDR3 sequences, around 94% seen once. This clonotype was observed a single time. TCR beta from blood CD8+ and CD4+ T cells was sequenced. This clonotype was obtained from a human donor with Susac syndrome. Material for sequencing was CD4+ T cells from PBMCs.

Here the CDR3 reads CASSQDRGTGDGYTF. CDR3 coding DNA: TGTGCCAGCAGCCAAGATCGAGGGACAGGGGATGGCTACACCTTC. The rearrangement uses TRBV3-1 and TRBJ1-2; TRBD1 agrees at 10 bases. V was clipped by 0 bases and J by 6 bases; unmatched bases: 4. Germline CDR1 LGHDT, CDR2 YNNKEL (reference sequence). There are 15 residues in the CDR3.